This record concerns one T cell receptor beta chain sequence. The data are from a study of blood T cell repertoires in COVID-19. Overall study context: Specimens from acute and convalescent COVID-19 originated in the United States, Italy and Spain. From T cells, B-cell-depleted T cells, or PBMCs came the material, which was cDNA or gDNA.

Original handling: Quantification of nucleated cells was approximated via reference gene primer amplification. Using immunoSEQ multiplex PCR, the repertoire was profiled, and TCRdb retains in-frame clones only, with some absent. Clone size and the V and J calls come from that table; the DNA yielded D and trimming. This sample yields some 240,000 clones, of which roughly 80% are seen a single time; about 9.5% belongs to the top ten. This receptor was identified in a woman older than 75 with acute or convalescent COVID-19. The specimen sequenced was peripheral blood.

The DNA for the CDR3 is TGTGCCAGCAGCAGACGGACAGGAGATAATTCACCCCTCCACTTT. Encoded protein: CASSRRTGDNSPLHF. The chain combines TRBV7-2 with TRBJ1-6; 7 nucleotides match TRBD1. In germline, CDR1 is SGHTA, CDR2 FQGNSA. Trimming cost V 5 bases and J 5 bases; bases outside gene matches: 6. The CDR3 extends over 15 amino acids. Using reference TRBV7-2 and TRBJ1-6 for the parts outside the CDR3, the full variable domain is GAGVSQSPSNKVTEKGKDVELRCDPISGHTALYWYRQSLGQGLEFLIYFQGNSAPDKSGLPSDRFSAERTGGSVSTLTIQRTQQEDSAVYLCASSRRTGDNSPLHFGNGTRLTVT.